Listed below are T cell receptor beta chains from one sample, sequenced in a study of cytomegalovirus exposure and HLA in healthy donors. Produced via immunoSEQ multiplex PCR; TCRdb's table is partial and in-frame only. Here the sample spans about 200,000 clones, approximately 85% being singletons. Sequencing input: PBMCs. These receptors originate from a woman aged 45 to 65 in good health and CMV-seronegative. Each CDR3 is given with its conserved first and last residue. D genes are given only for firm matches. Clone size is given for some rows only: seen once, a few or many times, or a class if the clone is expanded.

J gene | V gene | D gene | clone size | CDR3 protein | CDR3 DNA
TRBJ2-7 | TRBV30 | - | - | CAWASGQPYEQYF | TGTGCCTGGGCCTCAGGACAGCCCTACGAGCAGTACTTC
TRBJ2-1 | TRBV5-1 | TRBD2 | - | CASSSRGSGRREQFF | TGCGCCAGCAGCTCCCGAGGTAGCGGGAGGCGTGAGCAGTTCTTC
TRBJ1-1 | TRBV7-7 | - | - | CASSPTTSSDEAFF | TGTGCCAGCAGCCCGACGACATCGTCCGATGAAGCTTTCTTT
TRBJ1-6 | TRBV2 | TRBD1 | - | CASSEARTGRNSPLHF | TGTGCCAGCAGTGAAGCGAGGACAGGAAGGAATTCACCCCTCCACTTT
TRBJ1-5 | TRBV7-2 | TRBD1 | - | CASSLGQGSNQPQHF | TGTGCCAGCAGCTTGGGACAGGGGAGCAATCAGCCCCAGCATTTT
TRBJ1-2 | TRBV28 | TRBD1 | - | CASSLDRGRHNYGYTF | TGTGCCAGCAGTTTAGACAGGGGGCGACATAACTATGGCTACACCTTC
TRBJ1-2 | TRBV6-5 | - | - | CASSSLNDLRGYTF | TGTGCCAGCAGTTCTCTGAATGACTTGCGTGGCTACACCTTC
TRBJ2-1 | TRBV21-1 | - | once | CASSTGLAGRRAYNEQFF | TGTGCCAGCAGCACCGGACTAGCGGGTAGGAGGGCCTACAATGAGCAGTTCTTC
TRBJ2-7 | TRBV14 | - | - | CASSQQRRGLNEQYF | TGTGCCAGCAGCCAGCAGCGGCGTGGCCTTAACGAGCAGTACTTC
TRBJ2-3 | TRBV9 | - | - | CASSVDASIRDTQYF | TGTGCCAGCAGCGTAGACGCTAGCATTAGAGATACGCAGTATTTT
TRBJ2-3 | TRBV7-6 | - | - | CASSFALGDTQYF | TGTGCCAGCAGCTTTGCCCTAGGAGATACGCAGTATTTT
TRBJ2-7 | TRBV28 | TRBD1 | - | CASRGTGVNEQYF | TGTGCCAGCAGGGGGACAGGGGTTAACGAGCAGTACTTC
TRBJ2-3 | TRBV5-1 | TRBD2 | - | CASSNSHRTSGSDTQYF | TGCGCCAGCAGCAATTCTCATAGGACTAGCGGGAGTGATACGCAGTATTTT
TRBJ2-5 | TRBV9 | TRBD1 | - | CASSVDGTAQETQYF | TGTGCCAGCAGCGTAGACGGGACAGCACAAGAGACCCAGTACTTC
TRBJ1-6 | TRBV2 | - | - | CARGTGRGSPLHF | TGTGCCAGGGGAACAGGCAGGGGTTCACCCCTCCACTTT
TRBJ2-1 | TRBV6-5 | TRBD2 | - | CASSSGRSSYNEQFF | TGTGCCAGCAGCAGCGGGAGGAGCTCCTACAATGAGCAGTTCTTC
TRBJ2-7 | TRBV4-1 | TRBD1 | - | CASSRGTGEISYEQYF | TGCGCCAGCAGCCGAGGGACAGGGGAAATCTCCTACGAGCAGTACTTC
TRBJ2-7 | TRBV18 | TRBD2 | - | CASSPTSGGPYEQYF | TGTGCCAGCTCTCCGACTAGCGGGGGGCCCTACGAGCAGTACTTC
TRBJ2-7 | TRBV28 | TRBD1 | - | CASSPRDRDHEQYF | TGTGCCAGCAGTCCCCGGGACAGGGACCACGAGCAGTACTTC
TRBJ1-5 | TRBV30 | - | - | CAWREQQFGNQPQHF | TGTGCCTGGAGAGAACAACAGTTCGGCAATCAGCCCCAGCATTTT
TRBJ2-7 | TRBV9 | TRBD1 | - | CASSVASGGYEQYF | TGTGCCAGCAGCGTAGCCTCAGGGGGCTACGAGCAGTACTTC
TRBJ2-1 | TRBV7-2 | TRBD2 | - | CASSALSGRLNNEQFF | TGTGCCAGCAGTGCACTTAGCGGGAGGTTGAACAATGAGCAGTTCTTC
TRBJ2-5 | TRBV7-9 | - | - | CASSLTTEPTPAGYF | TGTGCCAGCAGCTTAACGACAGAGCCGACTCCCGCCGGGTACTTC
TRBJ1-1 | TRBV30 | TRBD1 | - | CAWSEGQGVSEAFF | TGTGCCTGGAGTGAGGGACAGGGGGTCTCTGAAGCTTTCTTT
TRBJ2-7 | TRBV7-2 | TRBD1 | once | CASSLGGQRYEQYF | TGTGCCAGCAGCTTAGGGGGACAGAGATACGAGCAGTACTTC
TRBJ2-1 | TRBV4-2 | - | - | CASSPQPGIDDEQFF | TGTGCCAGCAGCCCCCAACCAGGGATTGATGATGAGCAGTTCTTC
TRBJ2-7 | TRBV28 | TRBD2 | - | CASSWTSTTESLTSPSYEQYF | TGTGCCAGCAGTTGGACTAGCACCACTGAGAGTCTCACTAGTCCCTCCTACGAGCAGTACTTC
TRBJ2-4 | TRBV30 | - | few | CAWNRWDKNIQYF | TGTGCCTGGAACAGGTGGGACAAAAACATTCAGTACTTC
TRBJ1-5 | TRBV2 | - | - | CASSRGPDYYNQPQHF | TGTGCCAGCAGTCGTGGGCCAGATTATTACAATCAGCCCCAGCATTTT
TRBJ2-7 | TRBV7-9 | - | once | CSSSLLFEQYF | TGTTCCAGCAGCTTGCTATTCGAGCAGTACTTC
TRBJ1-2 | TRBV15 | - | - | CATSRDLGSLGYTF | TGTGCCACCAGCAGAGATCTAGGAAGTTTGGGCTACACCTTC
TRBJ1-2 | TRBV7-9 | - | once | CSSSLSGFYGYTF | TGTTCCAGCAGCTTATCGGGATTCTATGGCTACACCTTC
TRBJ2-5 | TRBV18 | TRBD1 | - | CASSRQGVETQYF | TGTGCCAGCTCACGACAGGGGGTAGAGACCCAGTACTTC
TRBJ2-2 | TRBV11-2 | - | - | CASSLDPYYGMNTGELFF | TGTGCCAGCAGCTTAGATCCATACTACGGAATGAACACCGGGGAGCTGTTTTTT
TRBJ1-1 | TRBV5-1 | TRBD1 | - | CASSFTGGNTEAFF | TGCGCCAGCAGCTTTACAGGGGGCAACACTGAAGCTTTCTTT
TRBJ2-3 | TRBV28 | TRBD2 | - | CASSLSGLAGVVADTQYF | TGTGCCAGCAGTTTATCTGGACTAGCGGGAGTCGTTGCAGATACGCAGTATTTT
TRBJ2-2 | TRBV27 | TRBD2 | - | CASSLDGAGVNTGELFF | TGTGCCAGCAGCCTGGACGGAGCGGGGGTCAACACCGGGGAGCTGTTTTTT
TRBJ2-5 | TRBV11-3 | - | - | CASSPSEAQTQYF | TGTGCCAGCAGTCCCTCGGAGGCACAGACCCAGTACTTC
TRBJ1-5 | TRBV28 | TRBD1 | - | CASSLGTGPIQPQHF | TGTGCCAGCAGTTTAGGGACAGGTCCGATTCAGCCCCAGCATTTT
TRBJ1-2 | TRBV11-2 | - | - | CASSSPRDTNYGYTF | TGTGCCAGCAGCTCGCCTAGGGACACTAACTATGGCTACACCTTC
TRBJ2-2 | TRBV28 | - | - | CASSLIVGELFF | TGTGCCAGCAGTTTAATTGTAGGGGAGCTGTTTTTT
TRBJ1-5 | TRBV6-5 | TRBD1 | once | CASSPRGTGVQPQHF | TGTGCCAGCAGCCCTAGAGGGACAGGGGTCCAGCCCCAGCATTTT
TRBJ2-3 | TRBV27 | - | - | CASSSPIGGWQYF | TGTGCCAGCAGTTCCCCTATAGGAGGTTGGCAGTATTTT
TRBJ2-5 | TRBV6-5 | TRBD1 | - | CASRRTGRETQYF | TGTGCCAGCAGGAGGACAGGGAGGGAGACCCAGTACTTC
TRBJ1-2 | TRBV28 | TRBD1 | - | CASRTPRGNYGYTF | TGTGCCAGCAGAACTCCCAGGGGGAACTATGGCTACACCTTC
TRBJ2-1 | TRBV19 | TRBD2 | - | CASIAGLEGNNEQFF | TGTGCCAGTATTGCGGGACTAGAAGGGAACAATGAGCAGTTCTTC
TRBJ2-5 | TRBV7-2 | TRBD2 | once | CASRGGRAQYF | TGTGCCAGCCGTGGGGGGAGGGCCCAGTACTTC
TRBJ2-7 | TRBV30 | - | - | CAWSVKDSRSYEQYF | TGTGCCTGGAGTGTAAAAGACAGCCGCTCCTACGAGCAGTACTTC
TRBJ2-1 | TRBV6-1 | TRBD2 | - | CASKTSGTYNEQFF | TGTGCCAGCAAAACTAGCGGGACTTACAATGAGCAGTTCTTC
TRBJ2-1 | TRBV9 | TRBD2 | - | CASSVGPGRAYEQFF | TGTGCCAGCAGCGTAGGACCCGGGAGGGCCTATGAGCAGTTCTTC
TRBJ2-7 | TRBV7-9 | - | once | CASSLIVGGYEQYF | TGTGCCAGCAGCTTAATTGTGGGGGGATACGAGCAGTACTTC
TRBJ2-2 | TRBV18 | TRBD1 | - | CASSLGRTGANTGELFF | TGTGCCAGCTCCCTCGGCAGAACAGGGGCTAACACCGGGGAGCTGTTTTTT
TRBJ2-7 | TRBV2 | TRBD2 | - | CASSATSGKAYEQYF | TGTGCCAGCAGTGCCACTAGCGGGAAAGCCTACGAGCAGTACTTC
TRBJ2-1 | TRBV2 | - | - | CASSPGGSYNEQFF | TGTGCCAGCAGCCCTGGGGGGTCCTACAATGAGCAGTTCTTC
TRBJ2-1 | TRBV11-2 | - | - | CASSPPLRERPYNEQFF | TGTGCCAGCAGCCCACCCCTCCGGGAGCGCCCCTACAATGAGCAGTTCTTC